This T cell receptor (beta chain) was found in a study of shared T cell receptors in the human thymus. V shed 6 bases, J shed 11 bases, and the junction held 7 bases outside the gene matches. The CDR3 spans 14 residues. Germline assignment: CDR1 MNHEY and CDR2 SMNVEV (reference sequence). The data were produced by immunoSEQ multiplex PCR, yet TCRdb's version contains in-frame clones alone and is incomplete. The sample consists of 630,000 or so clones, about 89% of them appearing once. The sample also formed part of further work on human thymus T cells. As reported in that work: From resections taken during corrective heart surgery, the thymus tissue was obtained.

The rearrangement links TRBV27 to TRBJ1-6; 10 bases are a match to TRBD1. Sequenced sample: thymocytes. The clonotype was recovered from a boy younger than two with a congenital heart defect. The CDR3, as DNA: TGTGCCAGCAGCCCAGACAGGGGGCGGCCACCCCTCCACTTT. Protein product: CASSPDRGRPPLHF.